The 9 T cell receptor beta chains below all came from one sample that was sequenced in a study of PD-1 blockade in classical Hodgkin lymphoma. Time point specified: cycle 4 day 1 (C4D1), after 5 to 7 weeks of nivolumab. In every patient, relapse followed autologous stem cell transplantation, while exposure to brentuximab vedotin differed. The data were produced by immunoSEQ multiplex PCR, yet TCRdb's version contains in-frame clones alone and is incomplete. The table has about 93,000 clones, over 75% seen once. The sample in question was peripheral blood mononuclear cells (PBMCs), obtained before the fourth cycle of nivolumab. These receptors all come from a human donor with classical Hodgkin lymphoma.

V is TRBV18 and J is TRBJ1-5; tentatively, D is TRBD1 (5 bases). The V and J ends lost 4 bases and 6 bases respectively, with 22 bases between them. Germline V lookup: CDR1 KGHSH, CDR2 LQKENI. CDR3 size: 17 residues. The CDR3 is CASSLQRTPPKGQPQHF. The CDR3 DNA follows: TGTGCCAGCTCACTGCAACGGACACCCCCCAAAGGTCAGCCCCAGCATTTT.

The rearrangement links TRBV4-3 to TRBJ2-2; 11 nucleotides agree with TRBD2. This CDR3 is built from 16 residues. From germline, CDR1 is LGHNA and CDR2 YSLEER. With V trimmed by 0 bases and J by 7 bases, 4 bases remained unmatched. The CDR3 region has the DNA TGCGCCAGCAGCCAAGATCTAGCGGGAGGTGGCGGGGAGCTGTTTTTT. Translating it yields CASSQDLAGGGGELFF.

The chain links TRBV7-2 to TRBJ2-3; either TRBD1 or TRBD2 may supply D (6 bases each). The ends were cut back, 3 bases at V and 2 bases at J, with 9 bases in the middle. The CDR3 has 14 residues. Germline V lookup: CDR1 SGHTA, CDR2 FQGNSA. CDR3 sequence (DNA): TGTGCCAGCAGCTTTTCGGGGGCCACAGATACGCAGTATTTT. It translates to CASSFSGATDTQYF.

J is TRBJ2-1 and V is TRBV11-2; 7 bases map to TRBD1. With V trimmed by 5 bases and J by 3 bases, 7 bases remained unmatched. In germline, CDR1 is SGHAT, CDR2 FQNNGV. The CDR3 is made up of 15 amino acids. The CDR3 protein is CASSKTGAVYNEQFF. The CDR3 nucleotides are TGTGCCAGCAGCAAAACAGGGGCGGTCTACAATGAGCAGTTCTTC.

The genes are TRBV15 and TRBJ2-7; perhaps TRBD1 as D (6 bases). V dropped 0 bases and J dropped 0 bases, with 9 bases sitting between them. There are 15 residues in the CDR3. Germline lookup yields CDR1 LNHNV and CDR2 YYDKDF (reference sequence). The CDR3 DNA reads as TGTGCCACCAGCAGAGATGGCAGGGGCTCCTACGAGCAGTACTTC. Translating gives CATSRDGRGSYEQYF.

This chain connects TRBV27 to TRBJ1-4; perhaps TRBD1 as D (5 bases). Germline CDR1 and CDR2: MNHEY and SMNVEV (reference sequence). Trimming shortened V by 5 bases and J by 0 bases, and 19 bases separated the two germline ends. The CDR3 totals 18 residues. CDR3 sequence: CASSPLGGDSSTNEKLFF. CDR3 bases: TGTGCCAGCAGTCCCCTTGGGGGAGACAGTTCAACTAATGAAAAACTGTTTTTT.

The chain links TRBV28 to TRBJ2-1; TRBD1 might be the D (6 bases). Between the trimmed V and J ends, which lost 3 bases and 4 bases, there was a span of 13 bases. Per germline, CDR1 MDHEN and CDR2 SYDVKM. The CDR3 consists of 15 residues. The CDR3 bases are TGTGCCAGCAGTTTGGTGGGGGCCCAATACAATGAGCAGTTCTTC. Translated: CASSLVGAQYNEQFF.

J is TRBJ1-1 and V is TRBV18; 7 bases map to TRBD1. Germline V gene lookup returns CDR1 KGHSH and CDR2 LQKENI. V was pared by 6 bases and J by 1 base, with 5 bases of the junction left unmatched. The CDR3 length is 14 residues. The CDR3 DNA is TGTGCCAGCTCCCCGGGACAGCGGAACACTGAAGCTTTCTTT. Encoded protein: CASSPGQRNTEAFF.

This chain joins TRBV5-4 and TRBJ1-2; no firm D call. Trimming cost V 1 base and J 5 bases, with 15 bases left between them. The germline gives CDR1 SGHNT, CDR2 YYREEE (reference sequence). This CDR3 region has 15 residues. The CDR3 sequence is CASSLLSDLGYGYTF. Written as DNA, the CDR3 is TGTGCCAGCAGCTTGTTGTCGGATTTGGGGTATGGCTACACCTTC.